This record covers a single T cell receptor (beta chain). The data were taken from a study of PD-L1 blockade in urothelial cancer. About the study: Blood underwent analysis 3 weeks (second dose) and 6 weeks after treatment began.

Time point noted: peripheral blood 6 weeks after treatment start. All patients carried locally advanced or metastatic urothelial carcinoma. Looked up from germline, CDR1 is SGHRS and CDR2 is YFSETQ. Unmatched junction bases numbered 9, after V lost 3 bases and J lost 4 bases. This CDR3 spans 16 amino acids. This table comes from immunoSEQ multiplex PCR, and its TCRdb copy is limited to in-frame clones, with some not included. The table includes approximately 93,000 clones, 75% to 90% detected once. The chain combines TRBV5-1 with TRBJ2-1, with TRBD1 matching over 8 bases. This specimen was PBMCs, taken around atezolizumab (anti-PD-L1) treatment. The receptor was derived from a man between 65 and 80 years old with urothelial cancer. The CDR3 bases are TGCGCCAGCAGCTCCGACGGGACAGGCGGGTACAATGAGCAGTTCTTC. Protein sequence: CASSSDGTGGYNEQFF.